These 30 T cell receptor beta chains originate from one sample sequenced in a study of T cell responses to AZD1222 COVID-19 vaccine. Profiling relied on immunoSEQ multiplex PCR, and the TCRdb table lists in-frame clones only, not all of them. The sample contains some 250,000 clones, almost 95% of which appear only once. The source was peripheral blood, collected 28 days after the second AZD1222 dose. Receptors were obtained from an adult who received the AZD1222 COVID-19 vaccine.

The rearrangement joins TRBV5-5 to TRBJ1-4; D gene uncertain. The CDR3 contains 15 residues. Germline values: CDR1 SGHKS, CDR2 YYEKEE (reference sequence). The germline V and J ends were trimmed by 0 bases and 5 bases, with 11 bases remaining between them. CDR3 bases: TGTGCCAGCAGCTTGGCCGTGGGGAAGAATGAAAAACTGTTTTTT. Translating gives CASSLAVGKNEKLFF.

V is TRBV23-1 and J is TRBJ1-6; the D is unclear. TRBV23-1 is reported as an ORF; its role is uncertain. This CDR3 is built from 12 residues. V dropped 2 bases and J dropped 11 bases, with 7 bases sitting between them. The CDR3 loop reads CASSQLTPPLHF. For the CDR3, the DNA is TGCGCCAGCAGTCAACTCACCCCACCCCTCCACTTT.

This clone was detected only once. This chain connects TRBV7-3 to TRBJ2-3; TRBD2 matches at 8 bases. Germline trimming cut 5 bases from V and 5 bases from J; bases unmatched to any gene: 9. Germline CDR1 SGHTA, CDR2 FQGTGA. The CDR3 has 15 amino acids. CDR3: CASSPTGGAGDTQYF. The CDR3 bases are TGTGCCAGCAGCCCCACCGGGGGGGCCGGAGATACGCAGTATTTT.

This chain's CDR3 is CASSLAGADTYEQYF. The CDR3 DNA follows: TGCGCCAGCAGCTTGGCAGGGGCGGATACCTACGAGCAGTACTTC. The chain combines TRBV5-1 with TRBJ2-7; TRBD1 is a possible D gene (6 bases). CDR3 length: 15 amino acids. The V gene's germline CDR1 is SGHRS and CDR2 YFSETQ. Between the trimmed V and J ends, which lost 0 bases and 2 bases, there was a span of 12 bases.

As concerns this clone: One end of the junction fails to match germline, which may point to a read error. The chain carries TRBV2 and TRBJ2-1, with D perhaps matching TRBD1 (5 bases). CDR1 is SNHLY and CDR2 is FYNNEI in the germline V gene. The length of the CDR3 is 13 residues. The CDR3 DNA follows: TGTGCCAGCAGAGAAGGGGTTGTCAATGAGCAGTTCTTC. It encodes CASREGVVNEQFF. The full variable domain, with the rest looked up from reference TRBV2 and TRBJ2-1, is EPEVTQTPSHQVTQMGQEVILRCVPISNHLYFYWYRQILGQKVEFLVSFYNNEISEKSEIFDDQFSVERPDGSNFTLKIRSTKLEDSAMYFCASREGVVNEQFFGPGTRLTVL.

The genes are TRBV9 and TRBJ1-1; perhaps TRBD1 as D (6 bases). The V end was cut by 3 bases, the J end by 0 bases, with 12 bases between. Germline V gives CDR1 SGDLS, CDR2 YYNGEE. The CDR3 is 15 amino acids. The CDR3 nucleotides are TGTGCCAGCAGCGCACCTGGGACACTGAACACTGAAGCTTTCTTT. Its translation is CASSAPGTLNTEAFF.

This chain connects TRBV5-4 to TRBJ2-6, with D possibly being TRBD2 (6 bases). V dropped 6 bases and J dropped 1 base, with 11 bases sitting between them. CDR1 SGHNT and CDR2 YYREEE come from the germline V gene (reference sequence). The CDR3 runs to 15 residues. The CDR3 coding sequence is TGTGCCAGCAACCCCGGGACTTCTGGGGCCAACGTCCTGACTTTC. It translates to CASNPGTSGANVLTF.

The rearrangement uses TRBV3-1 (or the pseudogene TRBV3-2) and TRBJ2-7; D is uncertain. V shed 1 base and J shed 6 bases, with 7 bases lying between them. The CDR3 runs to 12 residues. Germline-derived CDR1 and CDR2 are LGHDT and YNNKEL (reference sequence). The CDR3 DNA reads TGTGCCAGCAGCCAAGGACTCCTCGAGCAGTACTTC. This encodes CASSQGLLEQYF.

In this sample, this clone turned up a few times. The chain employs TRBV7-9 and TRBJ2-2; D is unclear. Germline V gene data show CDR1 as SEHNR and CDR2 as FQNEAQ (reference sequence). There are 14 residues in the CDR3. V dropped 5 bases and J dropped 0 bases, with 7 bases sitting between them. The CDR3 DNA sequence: TGTGCCAGCAGCGGCGACGCGAACACCGGGGAGCTGTTTTTT. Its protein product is CASSGDANTGELFF.

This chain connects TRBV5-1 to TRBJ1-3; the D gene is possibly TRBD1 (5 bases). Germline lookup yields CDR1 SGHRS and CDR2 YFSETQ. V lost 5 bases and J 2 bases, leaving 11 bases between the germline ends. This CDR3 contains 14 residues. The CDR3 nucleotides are TGCGCCAGCAGACCCGTGGGGGCTGGAAACACCATATATTTT. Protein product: CASRPVGAGNTIYF.

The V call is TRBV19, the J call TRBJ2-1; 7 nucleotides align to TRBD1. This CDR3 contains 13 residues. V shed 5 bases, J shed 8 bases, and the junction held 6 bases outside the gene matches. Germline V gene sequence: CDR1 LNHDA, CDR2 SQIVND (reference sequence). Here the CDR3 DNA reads TGTGCCAGTAGTGTTACAGGGGAAGATGAGCAGTTCTTC. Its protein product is CASSVTGEDEQFF.

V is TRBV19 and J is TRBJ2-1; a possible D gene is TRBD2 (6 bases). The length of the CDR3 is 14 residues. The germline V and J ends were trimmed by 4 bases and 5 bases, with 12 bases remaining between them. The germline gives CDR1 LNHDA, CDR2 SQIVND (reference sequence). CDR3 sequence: CASSTPGLNNEQFF. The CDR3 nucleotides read TGTGCCAGTAGTACACCGGGACTCAACAATGAGCAGTTCTTC. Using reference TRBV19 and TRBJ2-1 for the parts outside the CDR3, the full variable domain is DGGITQSPKYLFRKEGQNVTLSCEQNLNHDAMYWYRQDPGQGLRLIYYSQIVNDFQKGDIAEGYSVSREKKESFPLTVTSAQKNPTAFYLCASSTPGLNNEQFFGPGTRLTVL.

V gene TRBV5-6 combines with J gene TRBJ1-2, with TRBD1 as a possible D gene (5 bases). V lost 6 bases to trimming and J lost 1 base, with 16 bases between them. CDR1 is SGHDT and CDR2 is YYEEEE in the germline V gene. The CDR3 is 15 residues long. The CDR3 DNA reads TGTGCCAGCATCCGGACCGGGGGTGGTAACTATGGCTACACCTTC. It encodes CASIRTGGGNYGYTF.

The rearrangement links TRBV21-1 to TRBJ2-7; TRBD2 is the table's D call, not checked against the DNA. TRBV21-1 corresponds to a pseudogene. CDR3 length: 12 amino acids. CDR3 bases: TGTGCCACCCCGGTGTCTATTTGGGAGCAGTACTTC. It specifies CATPVSIWEQYF.

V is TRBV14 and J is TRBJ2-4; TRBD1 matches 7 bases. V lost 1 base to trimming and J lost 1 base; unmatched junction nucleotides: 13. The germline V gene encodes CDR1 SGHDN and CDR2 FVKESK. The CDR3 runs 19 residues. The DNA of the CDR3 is TGTGCCAGCAGCCAAGCGCGTAGGGGGCCTGCCACTGCCAAAAACATTCAGTACTTC. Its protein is CASSQARRGPATAKNIQYF.

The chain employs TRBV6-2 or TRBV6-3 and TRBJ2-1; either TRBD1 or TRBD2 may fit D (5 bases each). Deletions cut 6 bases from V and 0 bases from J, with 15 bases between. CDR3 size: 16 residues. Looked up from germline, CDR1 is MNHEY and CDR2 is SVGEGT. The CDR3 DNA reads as TGTGCCAGCAGCCCCCGGGACGCCGGCTCCTACAATGAGCAGTTCTTC. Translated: CASSPRDAGSYNEQFF.

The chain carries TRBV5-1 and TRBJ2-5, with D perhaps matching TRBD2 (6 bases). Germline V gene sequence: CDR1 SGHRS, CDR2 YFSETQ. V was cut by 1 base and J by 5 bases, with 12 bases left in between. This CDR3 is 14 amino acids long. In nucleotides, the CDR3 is TGCGCCAGCAGCTTGATTGGGGCGGGGGAGACCCAGTACTTC. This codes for CASSLIGAGETQYF.

Written as DNA, the CDR3 is TGTGCCAGCAGCTTACGCACCGACCTGGAGCAGTACTTC. As protein: CASSLRTDLEQYF. The V call is TRBV11-2, the J call TRBJ2-7; D ambiguous. This CDR3 comprises 13 residues. Trimming took 2 bases from V and 7 from J, leaving 12 bases between them. CDR1 is SGHAT, CDR2 FQNNGV, per germline.

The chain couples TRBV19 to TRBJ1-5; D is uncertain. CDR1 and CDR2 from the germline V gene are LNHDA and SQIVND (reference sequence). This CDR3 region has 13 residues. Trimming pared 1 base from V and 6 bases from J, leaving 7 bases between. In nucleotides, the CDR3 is TGTGCCAGTAGTATAGGGCAGGCTCAGCCCCAGCATTTT. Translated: CASSIGQAQPQHF.

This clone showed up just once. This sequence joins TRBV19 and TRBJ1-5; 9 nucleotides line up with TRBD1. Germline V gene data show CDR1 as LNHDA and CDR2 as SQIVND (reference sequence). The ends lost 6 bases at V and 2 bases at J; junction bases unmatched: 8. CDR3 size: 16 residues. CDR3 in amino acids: CASSPLGQGGNQPQHF. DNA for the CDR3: TGTGCCAGTAGCCCCTTGGGACAGGGTGGCAATCAGCCCCAGCATTTT.

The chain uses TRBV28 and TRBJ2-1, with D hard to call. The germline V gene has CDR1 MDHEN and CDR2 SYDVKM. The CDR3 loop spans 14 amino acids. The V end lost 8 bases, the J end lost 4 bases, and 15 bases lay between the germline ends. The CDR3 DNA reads TGTGCCAGCTCCCTCCCAGCGCCTTACAATGAGCAGTTCTTC. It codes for CASSLPAPYNEQFF.

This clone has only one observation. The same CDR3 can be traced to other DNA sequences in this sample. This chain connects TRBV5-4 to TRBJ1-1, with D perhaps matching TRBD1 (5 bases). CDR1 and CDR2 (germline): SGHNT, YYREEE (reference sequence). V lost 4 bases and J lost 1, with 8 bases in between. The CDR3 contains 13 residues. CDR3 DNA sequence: TGTGCCAGCAGCCGCGACAGGAACACTGAAGCTTTCTTT. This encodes CASSRDRNTEAFF.

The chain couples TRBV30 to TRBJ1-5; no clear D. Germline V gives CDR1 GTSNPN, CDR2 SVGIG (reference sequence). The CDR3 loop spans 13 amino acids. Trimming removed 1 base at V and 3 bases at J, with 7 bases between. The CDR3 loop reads CAWSDRTNQPQHF. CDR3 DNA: TGTGCCTGGAGTGATAGGACCAATCAGCCCCAGCATTTT.

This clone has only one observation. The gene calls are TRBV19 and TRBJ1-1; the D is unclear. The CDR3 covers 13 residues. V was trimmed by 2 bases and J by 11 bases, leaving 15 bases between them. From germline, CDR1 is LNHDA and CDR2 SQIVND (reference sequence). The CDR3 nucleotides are TGTGCCAGTAGTATATCAGTCGACGTGGGGGCTTTCTTT. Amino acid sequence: CASSISVDVGAFF.

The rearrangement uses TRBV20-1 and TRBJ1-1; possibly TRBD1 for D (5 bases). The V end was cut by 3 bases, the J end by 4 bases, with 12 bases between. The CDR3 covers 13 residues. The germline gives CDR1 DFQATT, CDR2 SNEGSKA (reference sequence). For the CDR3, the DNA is TGCAGTGCTAGTCGGGGGGGGAGCACTGAAGCTTTCTTT. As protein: CSASRGGSTEAFF.

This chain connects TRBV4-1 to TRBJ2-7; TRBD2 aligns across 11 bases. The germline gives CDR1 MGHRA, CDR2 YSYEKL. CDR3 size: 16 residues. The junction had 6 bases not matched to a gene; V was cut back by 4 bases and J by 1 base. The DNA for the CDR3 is TGCGCCAGCAGCCCAGCCGGGACTAGCGGTTCCTACGAGCAGTACTTC. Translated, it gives CASSPAGTSGSYEQYF.

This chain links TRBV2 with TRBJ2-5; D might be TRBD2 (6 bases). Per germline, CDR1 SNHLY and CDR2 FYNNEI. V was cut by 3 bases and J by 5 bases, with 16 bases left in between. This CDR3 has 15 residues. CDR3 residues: CASSDSYGTAETQYF. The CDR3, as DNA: TGTGCCAGCAGTGACTCGTACGGGACTGCGGAGACCCAGTACTTC.

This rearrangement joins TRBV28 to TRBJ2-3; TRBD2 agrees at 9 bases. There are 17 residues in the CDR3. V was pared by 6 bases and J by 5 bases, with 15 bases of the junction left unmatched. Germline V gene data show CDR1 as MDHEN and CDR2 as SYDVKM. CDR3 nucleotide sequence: TGTGCCAGCAGGACGATATCAGTTGCGGGAGGGGTAGATACGCAGTATTTT. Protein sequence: CASRTISVAGGVDTQYF.

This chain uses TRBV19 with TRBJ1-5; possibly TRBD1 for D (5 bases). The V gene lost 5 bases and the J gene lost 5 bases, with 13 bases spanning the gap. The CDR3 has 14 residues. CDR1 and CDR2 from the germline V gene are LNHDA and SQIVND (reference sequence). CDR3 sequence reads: CASSPRAQDQPQHF. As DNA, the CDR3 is TGTGCCAGTAGTCCCAGGGCTCAGGATCAGCCCCAGCATTTT.

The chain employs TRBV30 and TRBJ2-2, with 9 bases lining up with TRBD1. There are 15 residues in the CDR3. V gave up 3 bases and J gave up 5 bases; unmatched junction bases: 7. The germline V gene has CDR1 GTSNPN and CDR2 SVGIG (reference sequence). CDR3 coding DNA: TGTGCCTGGAGCCCGGGACAGGGCGCAACCGGGGAGCTGTTTTTT. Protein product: CAWSPGQGATGELFF. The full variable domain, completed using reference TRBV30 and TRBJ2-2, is SQTIHQWPATLVQPVGSPLSLECTVEGTSNPNLYWYRQAAGRGLQLLFYSVGIGQISSEVPQNLSASRPQDRQFILSSKKLLLSDSGFYLCAWSPGQGATGELFFGEGSRLTVL.